These T cell receptor beta chains were read from a single sample in a study of blood T cells in healthy people across ages. TCRdb redid the calling of the 5' RACE reads with MiXCR, one entry per CDR3 protein. Of some 890,000 distinct CDR3 sequences listed, about 28% are singletons. The same sample was also used in a study of T cells of mothers and their children.

Sequencing was done on a sample of blood. These receptors originate from a woman between 35 and 50 years old in good health. CDR3s include the opening cysteine and the closing phenylalanine or tryptophan. Fields, in order: V gene, J gene, clone size, D gene, CDR3 DNA, CDR3 protein. A D gene is named only where the DNA matches it firmly. Expanded clones get a size class; other rows say once, few or many, or leave the size out.

>TRBV5-1|TRBJ1-5|few|TRBD1
TGCGCCAGCAGCTTGAGAGGGGGCGGTCAGCCCCAGCATTTT
CASSLRGGGQPQHF
>TRBV20-1|TRBJ2-1|many|TRBD1
TGCAGTGCTAGGGGGGACAGGGAGGGCTACAATGAGCAGTTCTTC
CSARGDREGYNEQFF
>TRBV20-1|TRBJ2-7|few|TRBD1
TGCAGTGCTGCCAGGGGGCCAAACTCCTACGAGCAGTACTTC
CSAARGPNSYEQYF
>TRBV7-3|TRBJ2-5|-|-
TGTGCCAGCAGCTTGAGTTTAACGGGAGAGACCCAGTACTTC
CASSLSLTGETQYF
>TRBV7-2|TRBJ1-6|few|-
TGTGCCAGCAGCCCCCAGGGTCCCTATTCACCCCTCCACTTT
CASSPQGPYSPLHF
>TRBV27|TRBJ2-2|few|TRBD1
TGTGCCAGCAGTACACCCGGGACAGGAACCGGGGAGCTGTTTTTT
CASSTPGTGTGELFF
>TRBV7-2|TRBJ2-5|few|-
TGTGCCAGCAGCGCACCGGGTTTTGTAGCTACGGAGACCCAGTACTTC
CASSAPGFVATETQYF
>TRBV20-1|TRBJ1-4|few|-
TGCAGTGCTCCCGGGGATTCGGAAAAACTGTTTTTT
CSAPGDSEKLFF
>TRBV6-5|TRBJ1-2|many|-
TGTGCCAGTTCCGCGGGGGGAGGCAACTATGGCTACACCTTC
CASSAGGGNYGYTF
>TRBV29-1|TRBJ2-1|medium-sized|-
TGCAGTGCCGACTCGGGTTACAATGAGCAGTTCTTC
CSADSGYNEQFF
>TRBV29-1|TRBJ2-1|few|TRBD2
TGCAGCGTTGTTGGTAGCGGGGTCGAGCAGTTCTTC
CSVVGSGVEQFF
>TRBV28|TRBJ1-2|many|-
TGTGCCAGCAGTTTAAGTTCGGGGATCTATGGCTACACCTTC
CASSLSSGIYGYTF
>TRBV7-2|TRBJ1-1|-|TRBD1
TGTGCCAGCAGCTTTCTACAGGGGGGGACTGAAGCTTTCTTT
CASSFLQGGTEAFF
>TRBV11-2|TRBJ1-1|many|-
TGTGCCAGCAGCAGGACGAACACTGAAGCTTTCTTT
CASSRTNTEAFF
>TRBV20-1|TRBJ2-3|few|-
TGCAGTGCGCCACAGGGAGGGCTGCCAGATACGCAGTATTTT
CSAPQGGLPDTQYF
>TRBV5-1|TRBJ2-1|many|-
TGCGCCAGCAGCTTGGACAGACCGAGCTCCTACAATGAGCAGTTCTTC
CASSLDRPSSYNEQFF
>TRBV7-2|TRBJ2-7|many|-
TGTGCCAGCACCGATACAGGGCATGTGGGTGAGCAGTACTTC
CASTDTGHVGEQYF
>TRBV5-1|TRBJ2-5|-|-
TGCGCCAGCAGCTTGGTCCAGCCGAGGGAGACCCAGTACTTC
CASSLVQPRETQYF
>TRBV20-1|TRBJ2-7|few|-
TGCAGTGCTAGAGTTGGGGGGGCCGTGGGCGAGCAGTACTTC
CSARVGGAVGEQYF
>TRBV7-2|TRBJ2-5|many|-
TGTGCCAGCAGCTTAGCGATTGGAGGCAGCCAAGAGACCCAGTACTTC
CASSLAIGGSQETQYF
>TRBV7-2|TRBJ2-1|once|TRBD1
TGTGCCAGTTCGATCCAACAGGGGCTGAATGAGCAGTTCTTC
CASSIQQGLNEQFF
>TRBV4-2|TRBJ2-5|many|TRBD2
TGTGCCAGCAGCCCCTGGGAGGGGCTAGCGGGAAAAGAGACCCAGTACTTC
CASSPWEGLAGKETQYF
>TRBV18|TRBJ1-2|few|TRBD1
TGTGCCAGCTCACAGGACAGGTCGCGCTATGGCTACACCTTC
CASSQDRSRYGYTF
>TRBV20-1|TRBJ2-1|once|-
TGCAGTGCTAGAGATCCTACCTACTCCTACAATGAGCAGTTCTTC
CSARDPTYSYNEQFF
>TRBV12-3/TRBV12-4|TRBJ2-3|-|TRBD2
TGTGCCAGCTTTAGCGGGGGGGCCGCAGATGCGCAGTATTTT
CASFSGGAADAQYF
>TRBV4-1|TRBJ1-4|-|TRBD1
TGCGCCAGCAGAGCAGGGTTCGGGACAGGGGATGAAAAACTGTTTTTT
CASRAGFGTGDEKLFF
>TRBV6-5|TRBJ1-4|few|-
TGTGCCAGCAAACATGAGGGTGCCGGCGGTGAAAAACTGTTTTTT
CASKHEGAGGEKLFF
>TRBV20-1|TRBJ2-5|-|-
TGCAGCCCCCGGGCAACGTACCAAGAGACCCAGTACTTC
CSPRATYQETQYF
>TRBV2|TRBJ2-7|few|-
TGTGCCAGCAGTGATACAGGGAGGAACGAGCAGTACTTC
CASSDTGRNEQYF
>TRBV6-1|TRBJ2-4|-|-
TGTGCCAGCAGCCCCGGACAACTGAACATTCAGTACTTC
CASSPGQLNIQYF
>TRBV28|TRBJ1-2|-|-
TGTGCCAGCAGTCCCCTGGACGGCTATTTATCATATGGCTACACCTTC
CASSPLDGYLSYGYTF
>TRBV2|TRBJ2-1|-|-
TGTGCCAGCAGAAACCAGGAAAGCTCCTACAATGAGCAGTTCTTC
CASRNQESSYNEQFF
>TRBV20-1|TRBJ1-4|few|-
TGCAGTGCTAGTAAGGGAGATAATGAAAAACTGTTTTTT
CSASKGDNEKLFF
>TRBV20-1|TRBJ2-7|many|-
TGCAGTGCTATCAAGGGGGGGAGCTCCTACGAGCAGTACTTC
CSAIKGGSSYEQYF
>TRBV7-2|TRBJ1-2|few|-
TGTGCCAGCAGCTTAGCGTTTGGGGGAGGTGGCTACACCTTC
CASSLAFGGGGYTF
>TRBV7-2|TRBJ2-7|many|-
TGTGCCAGCAGCTTAGGTGGGACGGAGACCTACGAGCAGTACTTC
CASSLGGTETYEQYF
>TRBV29-1|TRBJ2-7|few|TRBD1
TGCGGCGTCCCGGGGGACAGGGGGCGGTACGAGCAGTACTTC
CGVPGDRGRYEQYF
>TRBV29-1|TRBJ2-1|many|TRBD2
TGCAGCGTCCGCCCGGGACTAGGTAGGATCAATGAGCAGTTCTTC
CSVRPGLGRINEQFF
>TRBV4-3|TRBJ2-7|many|TRBD2
TGCGCCAGCAGCCAAGGCCTAGCGGGACCTTACGAGCAGTACTTC
CASSQGLAGPYEQYF
>TRBV12-3/TRBV12-4|TRBJ2-1|-|TRBD2
TGTGCCAGCTCAACCTTAGCGGGGGTCTACAATGAGCAGTTCTTC
CASSTLAGVYNEQFF